Following are 19 T cell receptor beta chains from one sample sequenced in a study of T cells in Graves' hyperthyroidism and ophthalmopathy. Using RNA transcripts as the source, TCR beta CDR3 regions were amplified. With the HTBI primer set, the TCR CDR3 went through a first round of RT-PCR. TCRdb re-analysed the multiplex PCR reads in MiXCR, keeping a single row per CDR3 protein. The data show about 840,000 distinct CDR3 sequences, approximately 40% seen once. The sequenced sample consisted of blood. These receptor sequences come from a young man with Graves' hyperthyroidism.

This clonotype was seen a single time. The chain recombines TRBV19 with TRBJ1-1; unclear D gene. This CDR3 contains 14 residues. Germline-derived CDR1 and CDR2 are LNHDA and SQIVND (reference sequence). Between the trimmed V and J ends, which lost 5 bases and 1 base, there was a span of 11 bases. The CDR3 reads CASSDVGGNTEAFF. DNA of the CDR3: TGTGCCAGTAGTGACGTGGGTGGGAACACTGAAGCTTTCTTT. The full variable domain, rest sourced from reference TRBV19 and TRBJ1-1, is DGGITQSPKYLFRKEGQNVTLSCEQNLNHDAMYWYRQDPGQGLRLIYYSQIVNDFQKGDIAEGYSVSREKKESFPLTVTSAQKNPTAFYLCASSDVGGNTEAFFGQGTRLTVV.

In this sample, this clonotype turned up many times. This chain connects TRBV5-8 to TRBJ1-6; TRBD1 matches at 8 bases. Per germline, CDR1 SGHTS and CDR2 YDEGEE. CDR3 length: 13 residues. The V and J ends lost 4 bases and 10 bases, in that order; junction bases with no gene match: 4. CDR3 region: CASSMDRDSPLHF. CDR3 nucleotides: TGTGCCAGCAGCATGGACAGGGACTCACCCCTCCACTTT.

Details on this clonotype: The germline gene is not matched at one end of the junction; a read error may be the cause. DNA for the CDR3: TGTGTCAGCAAAACCGGGACAGGGCCCCTTTCGAACTGGGGCTACACCTTC. Its translation is CVSKTGTGPLSNWGYTF. This chain joins TRBV2 and TRBJ1-2, with 9 nucleotides matching TRBD1. Looked up from germline, CDR1 is SNHLY and CDR2 is FYNNEI. The CDR3 totals 17 residues.

V gene TRBV29-1 combines with J gene TRBJ1-3; D gene uncertain. CDR1 is SQVTM and CDR2 is ANQGSEA in the germline V gene. Trimming stripped 4 bases from V and 7 bases from J, with 11 bases between. This CDR3 has 12 residues. CDR3 region: CSVARLANTIYF. CDR3 DNA: TGCAGCGTTGCGCGGCTAGCCAACACCATATATTTT.

This clonotype was picked up a small number of times. The chain has TRBV12-3 or TRBV12-4 and TRBJ1-1; 9 nucleotides agree with TRBD1. The CDR3 sequence is 14 residues long. J lost 1 base, V lost 6 bases, and 3 bases had no gene match. CDR3 sequence reads: CASRGQGSNTEAFF. The CDR3 nucleotides read TGTGCCAGCAGGGGACAGGGTTCGAACACTGAAGCTTTCTTT.

With respect to this clonotype: The junction does not match germline at one end; this may be a read error. J is TRBJ1-5 and V is TRBV19; 7 nucleotides align to TRBD1. Germline CDR1 reads LNHDA; CDR2 reads SQIVND (reference sequence). CDR3 length: 14 amino acids. The CDR3 DNA follows: TGTGTCAGTAGTATACAGGGGAGAGGTCAGCCCCAGCATTTT. This gives the protein CVSSIQGRGQPQHF.

This chain links TRBV25-1 with TRBJ2-2; 10 nucleotides agree with TRBD2. Germline CDR1 and CDR2: MGHDK and SYGVNS. The CDR3 is made up of 14 amino acids. The CDR3 region has the DNA TGTGCTCACCGACTAGCGGGTAACACCGGGGAGCTGTTTTTT. Translated: CAHRLAGNTGELFF.

A few counts support this clonotype. This chain uses TRBV4-2 with TRBJ2-5, with 14 bases lining up with TRBD2. The CDR3 spans 18 residues. Germline V lookup: CDR1 LGHNA, CDR2 YNFKEQ. The V gene end was trimmed by 4 bases and the J gene end by 0 bases; junction bases not matched to a gene: 7. This chain's CDR3 is CASSLGLAGDSDQETQYF. CDR3 coding DNA: TGTGCCAGCAGCCTGGGACTAGCGGGGGACAGTGACCAAGAGACCCAGTACTTC.

The table lists this clonotype with many counts. The rearrangement joins TRBV7-9 to TRBJ1-3, with 7 bases matching TRBD1. The CDR3 has 14 residues. The ends lost 8 bases at V and 4 bases at J; junction bases unmatched: 8. In germline, CDR1 is SEHNR, CDR2 FQNEAQ (reference sequence). In DNA form, the CDR3 reads TGTGCCAGCCAATCCAGGGGGGAAGGAAACACCATATATTTT. Translating gives CASQSRGEGNTIYF.

This clonotype was found many times. The chain uses TRBV2 and TRBJ2-2; tentatively, D is TRBD1 (6 bases). The CDR3 consists of 11 residues. Trimming left V 11 bases short and J 6 bases short, with 10 bases between. The germline V gene has CDR1 SNHLY and CDR2 FYNNEI. CDR3 residues: CAVQGSGELFF. CDR3 DNA: TGTGCCGTCCAGGGGTCCGGGGAGCTGTTTTTT.

The V gene is TRBV4-1, the J gene TRBJ1-1, with D possibly matching TRBD1 (6 bases). The CDR3 spans 14 residues. Germline V gene lookup returns CDR1 MGHRA and CDR2 YSYEKL. V was cut by 2 bases and J by 5 bases, with 12 bases left in between. This CDR3 reads CASSQQQGRTEAFF. The CDR3, as DNA: TGCGCCAGCAGCCAACAACAGGGTCGAACTGAAGCTTTCTTT.

In its sample, this clonotype was seen many times. The chain joins TRBV7-3 to TRBJ1-6; D not certain. V was clipped by 6 bases and J by 7 bases, with 16 bases between them. Per germline, CDR1 SGHTA and CDR2 FQGTGA. The CDR3 spans 15 residues. For the CDR3, the DNA is TGTGCCAGCAGTTCTAGCCGGGCCTTAAATTCACCCCTCCACTTT. Residues: CASSSSRALNSPLHF.

Regarding this clonotype: A much larger clone sits a single nucleotide away, making a read error possible. This rearrangement joins TRBV7-9 to TRBJ2-7; D tentatively reads TRBD1 or TRBD2 (5 bases each). CDR1 and CDR2 from the germline V gene are SEHNR and FQNEAQ (reference sequence). The CDR3 has 14 residues. CDR3 in amino acids: CAGSSRDRAYEQYF. The CDR3 DNA reads TGTGCCGGCAGCTCCCGGGACCGAGCCTACGAGCAGTACTTC.

V and J are TRBV9 and TRBJ1-3; the D gene is possibly TRBD1 (5 bases). V was pared by 2 bases and J by 4 bases, with 19 bases between. The CDR3 runs to 17 residues. The germline V gene encodes CDR1 SGDLS and CDR2 YYNGEE. CDR3: CASSVGTSLARGNTIYF. The CDR3 nucleotides are TGTGCCAGCAGCGTCGGGACTAGCCTCGCCAGAGGAAACACCATATATTTT.

The V and J genes are TRBV12-3 or TRBV12-4 and TRBJ1-5, with TRBD1 matching over 10 bases. CDR3 length: 15 residues. Trimming removed 4 bases from V and 5 bases from J; junction bases left unmatched: 5. The CDR3 DNA is TGTGCCAGCAGTTCGGACAGGGGGGATGATCAGCCCCAGCATTTT. This gives the protein CASSSDRGDDQPQHF.

In nucleotides, the CDR3 is TGCGCCAGCAGCAACTCTCAGGACAGGGACGAGCAGTACTTC. Amino acid sequence: CASSNSQDRDEQYF. The chain links TRBV4-1 to TRBJ2-7; 8 bases line up with TRBD1. This CDR3 comprises 14 residues. The germline V gene has CDR1 MGHRA and CDR2 YSYEKL. Germline trimming cut 5 bases from V and 5 bases from J; bases unmatched to any gene: 8.

As concerns this clonotype: This may be a read error: a much more frequent sequence differs by one nucleotide. J is TRBJ1-6 and V is TRBV20-1; 7 bases are a match to TRBD1. The CDR3 runs 14 residues. The ends lost 8 bases at V and 1 base at J; junction bases unmatched: 5. CDR1 and CDR2 (germline): DFQATT, SNEGSKA (reference sequence). This chain's CDR3 is CSTVQGSYNSPLHF. CDR3 DNA: TGCAGTACTGTACAGGGGTCCTATAATTCACCCCTCCACTTT.

The J gene is TRBJ1-3, the V gene TRBV7-8; unclear D gene. V lost 5 bases and J 3 bases, leaving 8 bases between the germline ends. This CDR3 contains 13 residues. From germline, CDR1 is SGHVS and CDR2 FQNEAQ. For the CDR3, the DNA is TGTGCCAGCAGCCTAGGATATGGAAACACCATATATTTT. Translation: CASSLGYGNTIYF. Full variable domain (rest looked up from reference TRBV7-8 and TRBJ1-3): GAGVSQSPRYKVAKRGQDVALRCDPISGHVSLFWYQQALGQGPEFLTYFQNEAQLDKSGLPSDRFFAERPEGSVSTLKIQRTQQEDSAVYLCASSLGYGNTIYFGEGSWLTVV.

This chain connects TRBV7-6 to TRBJ1-5; D unclear. Trimming pared 5 bases from V and 4 bases from J, leaving 18 bases between. Germline assignment: CDR1 SGHVS and CDR2 FNYEAQ. This CDR3 has 16 residues. DNA of the CDR3: TGTGCCAGCAGCCCCGAGGCCCCCCCAATAAATCAGCCCCAGCATTTT. Residues: CASSPEAPPINQPQHF.